The entry that follows covers one T cell receptor (beta chain) sequence. TCRdb reanalysed the reads using MiXCR and keeps one entry per CDR3 protein. The table includes 740,000 or so distinct CDR3 sequences, roughly a third detected once. V lost 3 bases and J lost 4; bases outside the gene matches: 7. This CDR3 spans 16 amino acids. CDR1 and CDR2 (germline): KGHDR, SFDVKD. This sample is drawn from a study of T cell repertoires in cytomegalovirus infection. The specimen sequenced was PBMCs. The receptor was derived from a human donor in good health (CMV status not recorded). Some clones in this sample may be carry-over from other donors' samples. V is TRBV24-1 and J is TRBJ2-1; TRBD2 aligns across 8 bases. The CDR3 bases are TGTGCCACCAGTGATCATAGCGGGGTGCCTTACAATGAGCAGTTCTTC. This encodes CATSDHSGVPYNEQFF.